This T cell receptor beta chain was retrieved from a study of blood T cell repertoires in COVID-19. At the level of the study: The study drew acute and convalescent COVID-19 samples from the United States, Italy and Spain. T cells, B-cell-depleted T cells, or PBMCs provided the cDNA or gDNA that served as material.

The authors' processing: Using reference gene primer amplification, nucleated cell counts were estimated. Generated by immunoSEQ multiplex PCR, the TCRdb table keeps only in-frame clones and is missing some. The DNA was the basis for D and trimming; V, J and clone size are from that table. The data contain some 150,000 clones, approximately 84% of them singletons. The germline gives CDR1 SEHNR, CDR2 FQNEAQ (reference sequence). The CDR3 loop spans 15 amino acids. With 10 bases clipped from V and 4 bases from J, the junction kept 8 bases outside the gene matches. The sequence derives from a woman aged 80 or older in a cohort sampled during active or convalescent COVID-19. The J gene is TRBJ2-1, the V gene TRBV7-9; the match to TRBD2 covers 12 bases. The sample was peripheral blood. The CDR3 bases are TGTGCCACCGGGAGGCTAGCGGGGGGGTACAATGAGCAGTTCTTC. The encoded protein is CATGRLAGGYNEQFF. The whole variable domain, remainder taken from reference TRBV7-9 and TRBJ2-1, is DTGVSQNPRHKITKRGQNVTFRCDPISEHNRLYWYRQTLGQGPEFLTYFQNEAQLEKSRLLSDRFSAERPKGSFSTLEIQRTEQGDSAMYLCATGRLAGGYNEQFFGPGTRLTVL.